This is a list of T cell receptor beta chains from one sample in a study of OX40 agonist ivuxolimab in advanced cancers. Clones were sequenced by immunoSEQ multiplex PCR, and TCRdb holds only the in-frame ones, with some missing. There are tens of thousands of clones in the sample; about 90% occur only once, and 0.33% lies in the top ten. This specimen was CD4+ or CD8+ T cells sorted from blood, taken in a trial of the OX40 agonist ivuxolimab. The receptors were gathered from an adult with an advanced solid tumor such as melanoma, head and neck, liver or kidney cancer. Both conserved end residues are part of each CDR3. A D gene is named only where the DNA matches it firmly. Clone size is stated in some rows and not others, as once, few, many or a class when expanded.

D: NA
V: TRBV6-1
size: NA
J: TRBJ1-2
DNA: TGTGCCAGCAGTGAAGCGGTCCACTATGGCTACACCTTC
CDR3: CASSEAVHYGYTF

D: NA
V: TRBV6-4
size: NA
J: TRBJ2-1
DNA: TGTGCCAGCCTGTCTTTCTCTTTGCGGGGTCCCCACAATGAGCAGTTCTTC
CDR3: CASLSFSLRGPHNEQFF

D: NA
V: TRBV6-5
size: NA
J: TRBJ2-5
DNA: TGTGCCAGCCGTGATCAAGAGACCCAGTACTTC
CDR3: CASRDQETQYF

D: NA
V: TRBV19
size: NA
J: TRBJ1-6
DNA: TGTGCCAGTAGTAGCAGGAGCTCCTATAATTCACCCCTCCACTTT
CDR3: CASSSRSSYNSPLHF

D: NA
V: TRBV5-4
size: NA
J: TRBJ2-6
DNA: TGTGCCAGCAGCGCCCTTCTGGGGGGTTCGGAATCTGGGGCCAACGTCCTGACTTTC
CDR3: CASSALLGGSESGANVLTF

D: NA
V: TRBV2
size: NA
J: TRBJ2-2
DNA: TGTGCCAGCAAGTTTCTGACGAACACCGGGGAGCTGTTTTTT
CDR3: CASKFLTNTGELFF

D: TRBD2
V: TRBV18
size: NA
J: TRBJ2-1
DNA: TGTGCCAGCTCACCCCGACTAGCGGGGGGGACCGTGCGGAATGAGCAGTTCTTC
CDR3: CASSPRLAGGTVRNEQFF

D: TRBD1
V: TRBV7-8
size: once
J: TRBJ2-5
DNA: TGTGCCAGCAGCCCCGGACAGGCCGGCAGGGAGACCCAGTACTTC
CDR3: CASSPGQAGRETQYF

D: NA
V: TRBV28
size: NA
J: TRBJ1-3
DNA: TGTGCCAGCAGTTTACGACAGGCCACTGGAAACACCATATATTTT
CDR3: CASSLRQATGNTIYF

D: NA
V: TRBV5-1
size: NA
J: TRBJ2-5
DNA: TGCGCCAGCAGCTTCAGGGACCCGATTCGCCAAGAGACCCAGTACTTC
CDR3: CASSFRDPIRQETQYF

D: TRBD1
V: TRBV12-5
size: NA
J: TRBJ2-5
DNA: TGTGCTAGTGGCCGGGACAGTCGTCAAGAGACCCAGTACTTC
CDR3: CASGRDSRQETQYF

D: NA
V: TRBV29-1
size: NA
J: TRBJ2-3
DNA: TGCAGCGTTGGAAGGGGGGCTCCAGATACGCAGTATTTT
CDR3: CSVGRGAPDTQYF

D: NA
V: TRBV6-1
size: few
J: TRBJ2-5
DNA: TGTGCCAGCAGACGCAAAGACAGGCCCGAGACCCAGTACTTC
CDR3: CASRRKDRPETQYF

D: TRBD1
V: TRBV13
size: NA
J: TRBJ1-2
DNA: TGTGCCAGCAGTTTCTCCGGGACAGGGTATGGCTACACCTTC
CDR3: CASSFSGTGYGYTF

D: TRBD1
V: TRBV5-4
size: NA
J: TRBJ1-1
DNA: TGTGCCAGCAGCTCACCGGGACAGGGTGAAGCCACTGAAGCTTTCTTT
CDR3: CASSSPGQGEATEAFF

D: NA
V: TRBV6-5
size: NA
J: TRBJ1-4
DNA: TGTGCCAGCAGTTATTCTCGGCGGGAACTGTTTTTT
CDR3: CASSYSRRELFF

D: TRBD1
V: TRBV6-5
size: once
J: TRBJ1-2
DNA: TGTGCCAGCAGTTACCTGGCAGGGGGCAATGGCTACACCTTC
CDR3: CASSYLAGGNGYTF

D: NA
V: TRBV6-1
size: NA
J: TRBJ1-4
DNA: TGTGCCAGCAGGGGACGAGAGGTAAATGAAAAACTGTTTTTT
CDR3: CASRGREVNEKLFF